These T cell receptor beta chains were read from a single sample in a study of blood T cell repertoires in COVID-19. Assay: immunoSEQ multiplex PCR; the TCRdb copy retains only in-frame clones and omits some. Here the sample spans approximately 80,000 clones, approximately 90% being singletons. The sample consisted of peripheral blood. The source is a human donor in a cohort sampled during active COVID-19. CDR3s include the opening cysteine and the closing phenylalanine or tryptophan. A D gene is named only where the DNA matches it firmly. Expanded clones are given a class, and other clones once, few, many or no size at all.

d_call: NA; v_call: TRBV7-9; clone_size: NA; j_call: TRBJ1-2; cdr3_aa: CASAVREGDGYTF; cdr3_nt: TGTGCCAGCGCAGTGAGGGAAGGTGATGGCTACACCTTC
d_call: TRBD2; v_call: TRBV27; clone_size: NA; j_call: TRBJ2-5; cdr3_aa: CASSTSGGASGTQYF; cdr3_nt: TGTGCCAGCAGTACTAGCGGGGGGGCCTCCGGGACCCAGTACTTC
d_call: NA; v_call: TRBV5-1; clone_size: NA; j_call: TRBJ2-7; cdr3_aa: CASSLASSGTPYEQYF; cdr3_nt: TGCGCCAGCAGCTTGGCCTCATCCGGGACACCCTACGAGCAGTACTTC
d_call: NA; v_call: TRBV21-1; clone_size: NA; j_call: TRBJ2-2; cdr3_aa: CASIQLTSGRAGELFF; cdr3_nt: TGTGCCAGCATCCAATTGACTAGCGGGAGGGCCGGGGAGCTGTTTTTT
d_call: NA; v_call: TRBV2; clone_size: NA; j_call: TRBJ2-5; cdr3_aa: CASYNGETQYF; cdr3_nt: TGTGCCAGCTATAACGGAGAGACCCAGTACTTC
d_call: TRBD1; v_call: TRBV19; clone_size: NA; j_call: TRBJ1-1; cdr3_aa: CASSIPQGASEAFF; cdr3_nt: TGTGCCAGTAGTATACCCCAGGGGGCGTCTGAAGCTTTCTTT
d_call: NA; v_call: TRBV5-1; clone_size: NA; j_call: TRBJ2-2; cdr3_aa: CASSLDKNTGELFF; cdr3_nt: TGCGCCAGCAGCTTGGACAAGAACACCGGGGAGCTGTTTTTT
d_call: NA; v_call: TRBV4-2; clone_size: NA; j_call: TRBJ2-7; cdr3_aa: CASSQSLVQRISSYEQYF; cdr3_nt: TGTGCCAGCAGCCAATCCCTAGTTCAACGGATAAGCTCCTACGAGCAGTACTTC
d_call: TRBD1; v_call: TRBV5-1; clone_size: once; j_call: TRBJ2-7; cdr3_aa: CASIPWPGTGDHEQYF; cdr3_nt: TGCGCCAGCATCCCTTGGCCCGGGACAGGGGACCACGAGCAGTACTTC
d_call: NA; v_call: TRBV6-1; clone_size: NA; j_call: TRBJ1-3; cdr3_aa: CASSETGSSGNTIYF; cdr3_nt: TGTGCCAGCAGTGAAACAGGGAGCTCTGGAAACACCATATATTTT
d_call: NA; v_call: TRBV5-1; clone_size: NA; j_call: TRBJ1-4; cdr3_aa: CASSLDADAATNEKLFF; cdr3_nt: TGCGCCAGCAGCTTGGATGCGGATGCAGCAACTAATGAAAAACTGTTTTTT
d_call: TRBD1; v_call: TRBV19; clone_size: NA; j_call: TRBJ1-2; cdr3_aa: CASSIDSGTANYGYTF; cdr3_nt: TGTGCCAGTAGTATAGATAGCGGGACAGCGAACTATGGCTACACCTTC
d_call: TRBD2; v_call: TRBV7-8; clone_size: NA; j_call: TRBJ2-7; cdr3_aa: CASSLRRLAGVSEQYF; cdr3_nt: TGTGCCAGCAGCCTCCGTAGGCTAGCGGGAGTCTCCGAGCAGTACTTC
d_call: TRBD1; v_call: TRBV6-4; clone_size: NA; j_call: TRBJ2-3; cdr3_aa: CASSQSGTGITDTQYF; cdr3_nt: TGTGCCAGCAGTCAATCCGGGACAGGGATAACAGATACGCAGTATTTT
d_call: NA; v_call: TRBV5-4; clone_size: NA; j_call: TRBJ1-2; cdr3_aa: CASSLPGRNYGYTF; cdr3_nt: TGTGCCAGCAGCTTGCCTGGGAGAAACTATGGCTACACCTTC
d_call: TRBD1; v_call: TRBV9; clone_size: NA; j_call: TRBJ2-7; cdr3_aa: CASSAGSGTGLYEQYF; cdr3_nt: TGTGCCAGCAGCGCGGGTTCCGGGACAGGACTATACGAGCAGTACTTC
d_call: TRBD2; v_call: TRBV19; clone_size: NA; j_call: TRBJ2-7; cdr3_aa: CASSISGGGSPEQYF; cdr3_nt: TGTGCCAGTAGTATTTCTGGCGGGGGGTCCCCCGAGCAGTACTTC
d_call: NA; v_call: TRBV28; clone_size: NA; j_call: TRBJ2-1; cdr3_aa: CASSPSGSNAYNEQFF; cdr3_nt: TGTGCCAGCAGTCCCTCCGGTTCGAACGCCTACAATGAGCAGTTCTTC
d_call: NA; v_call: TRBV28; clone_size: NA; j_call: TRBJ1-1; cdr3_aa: CASSLEGALITEAFF; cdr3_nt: TGTGCCAGCAGTTTGGAAGGAGCCCTGATCACTGAAGCTTTCTTT
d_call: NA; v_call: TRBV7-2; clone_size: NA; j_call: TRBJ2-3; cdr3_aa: CASSFVPLVDTQYF; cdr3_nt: TGTGCCAGCAGCTTCGTACCATTAGTAGATACGCAGTATTTT
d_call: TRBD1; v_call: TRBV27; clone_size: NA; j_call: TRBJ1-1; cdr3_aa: CARPTQYGQGNTEAFF; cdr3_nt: TGTGCCAGACCAACCCAGTACGGACAGGGAAACACTGAAGCTTTCTTT
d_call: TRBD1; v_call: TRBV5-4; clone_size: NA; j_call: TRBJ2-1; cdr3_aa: CASTRQGGYNEQFF; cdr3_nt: TGTGCCAGCACCCGACAGGGGGGCTACAATGAGCAGTTCTTC
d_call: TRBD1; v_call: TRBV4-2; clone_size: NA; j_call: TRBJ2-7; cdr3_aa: CASSQAGAGGYEQYF; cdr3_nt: TGTGCCAGCAGCCAAGCAGGAGCAGGGGGCTACGAGCAGTACTTC
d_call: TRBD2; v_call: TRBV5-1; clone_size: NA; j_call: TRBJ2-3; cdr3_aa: CASSLSSGDLASTDTQYF; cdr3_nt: TGCGCCAGCAGCTTATCTAGCGGGGACTTAGCTAGCACAGATACGCAGTATTTT
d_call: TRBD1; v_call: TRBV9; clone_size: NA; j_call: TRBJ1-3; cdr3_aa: CASSVEGAAGSGNTIYF; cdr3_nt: TGTGCCAGCAGCGTAGAGGGGGCGGCCGGGAGTGGAAACACCATATATTTT
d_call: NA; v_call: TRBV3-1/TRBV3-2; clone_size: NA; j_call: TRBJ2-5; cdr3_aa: CASSQDLTAEETQYF; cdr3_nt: TGTGCCAGCAGCCAAGATTTGACAGCCGAAGAGACCCAGTACTTC
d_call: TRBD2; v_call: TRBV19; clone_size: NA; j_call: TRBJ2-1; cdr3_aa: CASSLFVSGTNNEQFF; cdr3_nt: TGTGCCAGTAGCCTTTTCGTTAGCGGGACAAACAATGAGCAGTTCTTC
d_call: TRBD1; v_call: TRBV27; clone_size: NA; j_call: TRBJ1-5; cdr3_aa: CASRKTGGQPQHF; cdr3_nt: TGTGCCAGCAGGAAAACAGGGGGTCAGCCCCAGCATTTT
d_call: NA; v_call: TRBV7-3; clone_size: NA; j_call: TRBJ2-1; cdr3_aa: CASSGSGSYNEQFF; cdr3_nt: TGTGCCAGCAGCGGATCAGGGTCCTACAATGAGCAGTTCTTC
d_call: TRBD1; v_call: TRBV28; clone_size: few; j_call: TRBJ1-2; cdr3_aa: CASSLVLVGTGTYGYTF; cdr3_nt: TGTGCCAGCAGTTTAGTTCTAGTAGGGACAGGCACCTATGGCTACACCTTC
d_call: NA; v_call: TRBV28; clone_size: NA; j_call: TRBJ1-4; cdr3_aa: CASSLTGFLTMNEKLFF; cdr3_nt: TGTGCCAGCAGTTTGACAGGCTTCCTTACCATGAATGAAAAACTGTTTTTT
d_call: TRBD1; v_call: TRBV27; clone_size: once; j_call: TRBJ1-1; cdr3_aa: CASSLVGTGANTEAFF; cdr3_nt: TGTGCCAGCAGTTTAGTGGGGACAGGGGCGAACACTGAAGCTTTCTTT
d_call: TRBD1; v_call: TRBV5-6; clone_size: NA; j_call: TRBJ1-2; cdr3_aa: CASSKDRGDGYTF; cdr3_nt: TGTGCCAGCAGTAAAGACAGGGGGGACGGCTACACCTTC
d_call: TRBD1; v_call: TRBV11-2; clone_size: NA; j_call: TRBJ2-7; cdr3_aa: CASSPPDRYRAGQYF; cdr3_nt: TGTGCCAGCAGCCCGCCGGACAGGTACCGAGCAGGGCAGTACTTC